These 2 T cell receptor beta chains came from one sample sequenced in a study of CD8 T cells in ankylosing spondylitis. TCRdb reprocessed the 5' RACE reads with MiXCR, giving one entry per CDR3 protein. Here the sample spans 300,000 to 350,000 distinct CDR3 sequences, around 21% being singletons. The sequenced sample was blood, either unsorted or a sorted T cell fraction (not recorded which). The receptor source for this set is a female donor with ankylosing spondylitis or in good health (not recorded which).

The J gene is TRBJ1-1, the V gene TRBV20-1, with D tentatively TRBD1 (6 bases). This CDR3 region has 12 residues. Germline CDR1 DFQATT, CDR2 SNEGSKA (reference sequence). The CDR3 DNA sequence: TGCAGGGGAGGACAGTCGAACACTGAAGCTTTCTTT. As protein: CRGGQSNTEAFF.

This CDR3 is CASSRPYREKLFF. CDR3 nucleotides: TGTGCCAGCAGCCGCCCCTATCGAGAAAAACTGTTTTTT. The chain is built from TRBV28 and TRBJ1-4; D call uncertain. V lost 6 bases to trimming and J lost 8 bases, with 13 bases between them. The CDR3 is made up of 13 amino acids. CDR1 and CDR2 from the germline V gene are MDHEN and SYDVKM.